This T cell receptor beta chain is from a study of T cell responses to AZD1222 COVID-19 vaccine (dated by TCRdb to the early 2020s). Describing the broader study: Because spike-specific TCR depth and breadth did not differ between the two schedules, AZD1222 recipients who got a second dose at roughly 4 weeks were pooled with those who got a second dose at roughly 12 weeks. TCR sequencing covered fewer than 250 trial participants: nearly 210 given two doses of AZD1222 and some 25 given two doses of MenACWY control vaccine. Trial participants were enrolled by age into subgroups of 18-55, 56-69 and 70-plus years, and 148, 28 and 57 TCR-sequenced participants, respectively, were included in these subgroups. Overall study results and their limits: The whole spike protein was spanned by vaccine-associated CD4 TCRs, and dominant responses were seen in regions 160-218 and 743-854. Because no day 14 peak-response samples were available, repertoires were characterized only after the peak T cell response. In the small 56-69-year group, the increase in depth fell short of significance, most likely because of low power. Reportedly, close to half of the unique spike-specific TCRs recognized epitopes lying outside the regions that are mutated in the B.1.351 and B.1.1.7 variants. Participants were mostly white British, with more females than males. The authors suggested clonal diversity may have been underestimated. Only 5 to 7 AZD1222 recipients were SARS-CoV-2 seropositive at baseline, limiting conclusions about previously exposed vaccinees. After two AZD1222 doses, both the breadth and the depth of spike-specific TCRs were significantly higher than at day 0 and than in MenACWY recipients.

What the time point label conveys for this sample: baseline before first vaccination. The vaccinee samples were drawn from two UK trials, COV001 and COV002, one of which was a single-blind randomized controlled phase 2/3 trial testing AZD1222 (ChAdOx1 nCoV-19) in healthy adults. For TCRbeta chain sequencing, PBMC samples from trial participants were taken at day 0 and at day 28 after the second dose. This clone was counted between two and nine times. Its antigen is still unknown. There are no base qualities to consult, and no much larger clone falls within one base. The CDR3 regions of human TCRbeta chains were subjected to immunosequencing. Under the source paper's analysis protocol: TCRs in the repertoires were matched against a reference library of SARS-CoV-2-specific TCRs that had been generated with the MIRA antigen-specificity platform. Breadth meant the fraction of unique TCRs that were SARS-CoV-2-associated, whereas depth meant the fraction of total T cells that were SARS-CoV-2-associated. Using the MIRA data, each spike-specific TCR was mapped to the spike region that the TCR reacts to and placed in a CD4 or CD8 class. Log10-transformed breadth and depth values were compared by one-way ANOVA with Sidak's multiple comparisons tests. TCRdb stores this immuneACCESS table with in-frame sequences only. Part of the clones is absent; in the studies checked, under half of the shortfall reflects unresolved V genes, and no reason is known for the rest. Clonal size and the V and J genes are those of that table, whereas D and trimming came from the DNA. For this sample there are 90,000 to 120,000 clones; roughly 86% appear just once. The ten largest clones add up to 3% to 3.5% of the sample.

CDR1 and CDR2 were assigned from the germline V gene as SGHAT and FQNNGV. After removal of 5 bases from V and 8 bases from J, the junction retains 7 bases not matched to a gene. The CDR3, cysteine through phenylalanine, is 14 amino acids long. The kept DNA is CDR3 alone, 42 bases in frame from the first base. Recombination linked TRBV11-2 to TRBJ1-4, with 8 middle bases fitting TRBD1. This specimen was peripheral blood, taken on day 0 of AZD1222 vaccination. The receptor's source is an adult in good health. CDR3 region: CASSPGQGEEKLFF. At the DNA level, the sequence is TGTGCCAGCAGCCCTGGACAGGGAGAGGAAAAACTGTTTTTT.